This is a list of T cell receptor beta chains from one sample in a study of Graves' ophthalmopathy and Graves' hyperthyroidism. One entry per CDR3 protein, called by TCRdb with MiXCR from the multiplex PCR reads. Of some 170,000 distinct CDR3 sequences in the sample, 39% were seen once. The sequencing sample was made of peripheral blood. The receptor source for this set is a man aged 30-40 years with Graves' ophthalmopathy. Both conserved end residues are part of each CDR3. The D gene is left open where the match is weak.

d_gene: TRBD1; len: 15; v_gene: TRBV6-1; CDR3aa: CASLPGQWGKNIQYF
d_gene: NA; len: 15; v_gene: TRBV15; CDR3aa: CATSRDPGEGYEQYF
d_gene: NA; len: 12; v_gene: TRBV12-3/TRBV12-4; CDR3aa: CASSLPPETQYF
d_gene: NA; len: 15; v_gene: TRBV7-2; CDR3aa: CASSLGGAGNTEAFF
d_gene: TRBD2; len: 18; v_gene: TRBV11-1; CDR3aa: CASSPGLAGGPVKETQYF
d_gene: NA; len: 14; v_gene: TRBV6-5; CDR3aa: CASSFSGQLTGYTF
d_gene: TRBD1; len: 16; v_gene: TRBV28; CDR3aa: CASSLTDGTGGGGYTF
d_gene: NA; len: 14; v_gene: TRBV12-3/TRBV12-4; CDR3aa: CASSSGTGSYEQYF
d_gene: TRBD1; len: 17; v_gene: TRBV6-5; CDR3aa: CASSYSIGGQKEQPQHF
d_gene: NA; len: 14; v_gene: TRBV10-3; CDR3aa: CAISGSREITEAFF
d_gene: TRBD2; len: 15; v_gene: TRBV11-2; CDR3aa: CASSLQGASGREQYF
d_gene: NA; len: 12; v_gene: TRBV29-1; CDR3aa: CSVGIGDYEQYF
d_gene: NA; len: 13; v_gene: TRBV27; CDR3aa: CASSLGYNQPQHF
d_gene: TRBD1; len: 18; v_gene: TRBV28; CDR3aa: CASTFWGSQGAMNTEAFF
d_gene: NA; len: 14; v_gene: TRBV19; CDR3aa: CASSLDIGNTEAFF
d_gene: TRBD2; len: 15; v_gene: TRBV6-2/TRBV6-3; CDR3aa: CASRSAGGVTGELFF
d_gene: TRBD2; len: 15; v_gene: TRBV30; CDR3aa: CASAGSGSKIKQQYF
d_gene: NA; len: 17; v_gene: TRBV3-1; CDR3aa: CASSQASWTANTGELFF
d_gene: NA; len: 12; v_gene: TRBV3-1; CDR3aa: CASSQAYGEAFF
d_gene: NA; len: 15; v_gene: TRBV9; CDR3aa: CASSGKVPNTGELFF
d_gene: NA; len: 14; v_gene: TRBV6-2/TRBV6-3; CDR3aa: CASSESWGNTEAFF
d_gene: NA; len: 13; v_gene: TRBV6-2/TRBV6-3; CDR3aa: CASSYRPQETQYF
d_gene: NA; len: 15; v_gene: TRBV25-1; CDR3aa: CASSGGLESSYEQYF
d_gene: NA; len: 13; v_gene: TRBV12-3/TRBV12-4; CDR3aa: CASTLGGMFAYTF
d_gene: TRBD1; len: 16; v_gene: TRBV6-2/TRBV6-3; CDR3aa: CASSRAGTGSSYEQYF
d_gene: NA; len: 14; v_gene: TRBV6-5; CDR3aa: CASSYSGRTYEQYF